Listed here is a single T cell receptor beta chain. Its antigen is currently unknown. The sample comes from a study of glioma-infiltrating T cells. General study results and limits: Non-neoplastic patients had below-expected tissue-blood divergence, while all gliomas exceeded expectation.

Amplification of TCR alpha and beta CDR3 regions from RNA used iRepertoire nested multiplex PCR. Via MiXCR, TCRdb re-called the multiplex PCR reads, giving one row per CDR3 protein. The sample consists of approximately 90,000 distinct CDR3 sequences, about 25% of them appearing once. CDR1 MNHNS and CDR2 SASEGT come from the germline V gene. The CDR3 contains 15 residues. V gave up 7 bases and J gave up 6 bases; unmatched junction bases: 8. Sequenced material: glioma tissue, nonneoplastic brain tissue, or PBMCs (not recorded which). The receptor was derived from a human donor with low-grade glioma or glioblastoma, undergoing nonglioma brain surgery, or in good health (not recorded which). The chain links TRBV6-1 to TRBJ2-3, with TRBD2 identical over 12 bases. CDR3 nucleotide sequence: TGTGCCAGCAAAGCCCTAGCGGGGGGGTCCGATACGCAGTATTTT. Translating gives CASKALAGGSDTQYF.